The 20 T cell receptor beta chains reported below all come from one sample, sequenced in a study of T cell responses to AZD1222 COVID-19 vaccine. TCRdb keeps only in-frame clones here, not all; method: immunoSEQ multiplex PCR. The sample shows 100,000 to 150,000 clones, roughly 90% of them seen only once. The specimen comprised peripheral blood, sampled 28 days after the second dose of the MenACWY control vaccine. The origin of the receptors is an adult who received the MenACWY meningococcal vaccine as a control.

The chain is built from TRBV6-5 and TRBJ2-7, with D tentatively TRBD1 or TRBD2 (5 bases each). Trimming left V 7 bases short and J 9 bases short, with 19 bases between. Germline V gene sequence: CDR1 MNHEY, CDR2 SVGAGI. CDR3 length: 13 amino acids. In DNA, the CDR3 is TGTGCCAGCAAGAGCCGGGACGCGAGCAGGCAGTACGTC. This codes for CASKSRDASRQYV.

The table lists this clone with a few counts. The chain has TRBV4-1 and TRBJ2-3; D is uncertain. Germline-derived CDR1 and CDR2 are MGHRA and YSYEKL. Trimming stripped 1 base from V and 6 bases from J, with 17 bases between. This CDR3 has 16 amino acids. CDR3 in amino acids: CASSQVFPPTTDTQYF. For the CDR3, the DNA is TGCGCCAGCAGCCAAGTATTCCCCCCTACAACGGATACGCAGTATTTT.

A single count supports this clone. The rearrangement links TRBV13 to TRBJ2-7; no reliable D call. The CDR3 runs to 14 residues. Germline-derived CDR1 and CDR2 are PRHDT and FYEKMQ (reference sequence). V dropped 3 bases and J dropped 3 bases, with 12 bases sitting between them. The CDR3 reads CASSFGTSFYEQYF. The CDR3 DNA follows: TGTGCCAGCAGCTTCGGAACTTCCTTCTACGAGCAGTACTTC. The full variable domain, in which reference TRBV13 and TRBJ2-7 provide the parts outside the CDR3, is AAGVIQSPRHLIKEKRETATLKCYPIPRHDTVYWYQQGPGQDPQFLISFYEKMQSDKGSIPDRFSAQQFSDYHSELNMSSLELGDSALYFCASSFGTSFYEQYFGPGTRLTVT.

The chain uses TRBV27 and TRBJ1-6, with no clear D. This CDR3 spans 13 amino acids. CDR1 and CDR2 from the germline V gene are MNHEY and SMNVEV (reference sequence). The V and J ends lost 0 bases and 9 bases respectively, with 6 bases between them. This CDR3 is CASSLSRSSPLHF. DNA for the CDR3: TGTGCCAGCAGTTTATCGCGGAGTTCACCCCTCCACTTT.

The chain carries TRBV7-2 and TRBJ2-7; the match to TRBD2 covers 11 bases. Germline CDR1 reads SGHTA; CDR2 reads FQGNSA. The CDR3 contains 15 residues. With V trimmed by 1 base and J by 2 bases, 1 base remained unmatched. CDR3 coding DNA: TGTGCCAGCAGCTTAGGACTAGCGGGAACCTACGAGCAGTACTTC. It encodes CASSLGLAGTYEQYF.

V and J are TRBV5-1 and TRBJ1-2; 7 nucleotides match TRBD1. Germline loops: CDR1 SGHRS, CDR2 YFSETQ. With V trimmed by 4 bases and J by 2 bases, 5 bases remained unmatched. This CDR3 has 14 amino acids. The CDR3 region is CASSRGTANYGYTF. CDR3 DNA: TGCGCCAGCAGCCGGGGGACAGCAAACTATGGCTACACCTTC. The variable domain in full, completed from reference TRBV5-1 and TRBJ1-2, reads KAGVTQTPRYLIKTRGQQVTLSCSPISGHRSVSWYQQTPGQGLQFLFEYFSETQRNKGNFPGRFSGRQFSNSRSEMNVSTLELGDSALYLCASSRGTANYGYTFGSGTRLTVV.

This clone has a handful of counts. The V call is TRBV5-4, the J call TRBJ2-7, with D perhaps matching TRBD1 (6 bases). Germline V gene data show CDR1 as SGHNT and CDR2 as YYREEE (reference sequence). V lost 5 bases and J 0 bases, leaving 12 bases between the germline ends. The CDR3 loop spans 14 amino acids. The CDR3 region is CASRAGQSSYEQYF. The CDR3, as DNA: TGTGCCAGCAGAGCCGGACAGTCCTCCTACGAGCAGTACTTC. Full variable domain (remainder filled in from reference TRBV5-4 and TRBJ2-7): ETGVTQSPTHLIKTRGQQVTLRCSSQSGHNTVSWYQQALGQGPQFIFQYYREEENGRGNFPPRFSGLQFPNYSSELNVNALELDDSALYLCASRAGQSSYEQYFGPGTRLTVT.

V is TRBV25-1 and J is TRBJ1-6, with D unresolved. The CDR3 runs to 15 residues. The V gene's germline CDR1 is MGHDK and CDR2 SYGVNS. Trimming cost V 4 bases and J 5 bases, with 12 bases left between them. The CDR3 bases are TGTGCCAGCAGTGTAGGAGGGATGAATAATTCACCCCTCCACTTT. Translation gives CASSVGGMNNSPLHF.

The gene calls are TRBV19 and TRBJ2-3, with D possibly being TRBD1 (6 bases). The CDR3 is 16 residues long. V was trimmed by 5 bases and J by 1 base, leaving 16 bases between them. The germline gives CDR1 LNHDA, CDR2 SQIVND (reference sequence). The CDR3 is CASSPRRGVGTDTQYF. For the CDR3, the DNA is TGTGCCAGTAGTCCCCGCAGGGGCGTGGGCACAGATACGCAGTATTTT.

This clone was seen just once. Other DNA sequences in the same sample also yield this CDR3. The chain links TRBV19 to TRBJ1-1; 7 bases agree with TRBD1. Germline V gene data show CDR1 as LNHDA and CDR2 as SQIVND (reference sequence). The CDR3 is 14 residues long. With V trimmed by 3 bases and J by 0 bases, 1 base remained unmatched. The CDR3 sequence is CASSIGTVNTEAFF. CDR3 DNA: TGTGCCAGTAGTATCGGGACAGTGAACACTGAAGCTTTCTTT. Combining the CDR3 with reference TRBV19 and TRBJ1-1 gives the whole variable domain DGGITQSPKYLFRKEGQNVTLSCEQNLNHDAMYWYRQDPGQGLRLIYYSQIVNDFQKGDIAEGYSVSREKKESFPLTVTSAQKNPTAFYLCASSIGTVNTEAFFGQGTRLTVV.

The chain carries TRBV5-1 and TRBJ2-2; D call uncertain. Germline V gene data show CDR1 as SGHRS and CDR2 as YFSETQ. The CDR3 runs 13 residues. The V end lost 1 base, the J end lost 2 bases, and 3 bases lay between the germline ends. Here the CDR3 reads CASSLINTGELFF. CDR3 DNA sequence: TGCGCCAGCAGCTTGATAAACACCGGGGAGCTGTTTTTT.

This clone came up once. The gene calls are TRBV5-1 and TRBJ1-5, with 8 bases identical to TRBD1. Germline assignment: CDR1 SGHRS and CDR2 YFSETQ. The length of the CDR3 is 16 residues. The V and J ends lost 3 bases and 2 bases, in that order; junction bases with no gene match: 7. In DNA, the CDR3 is TGCGCCAGCAGCTCCGGACAGGGCGATCGCAATCAGCCCCAGCATTTT. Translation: CASSSGQGDRNQPQHF.

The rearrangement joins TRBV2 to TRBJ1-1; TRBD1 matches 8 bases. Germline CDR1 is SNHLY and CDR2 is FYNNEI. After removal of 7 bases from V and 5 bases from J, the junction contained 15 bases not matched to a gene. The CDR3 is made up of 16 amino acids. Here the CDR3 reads CASTETGGGWRTEAFF. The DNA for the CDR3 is TGTGCCAGCACCGAAACAGGGGGGGGCTGGAGAACTGAAGCTTTCTTT.

The CDR3 sequence: CASSLRENNSPLHF. DNA for the CDR3: TGTGCCAGCAGCTTAAGGGAGAATAATTCACCCCTCCACTTT. The chain employs TRBV7-2 and TRBJ1-6; no clear D. Germline V CDR1 and CDR2: SGHTA, FQGNSA. There are 14 residues in the CDR3. V lost 2 bases and J 5 bases, leaving 7 bases between the germline ends.

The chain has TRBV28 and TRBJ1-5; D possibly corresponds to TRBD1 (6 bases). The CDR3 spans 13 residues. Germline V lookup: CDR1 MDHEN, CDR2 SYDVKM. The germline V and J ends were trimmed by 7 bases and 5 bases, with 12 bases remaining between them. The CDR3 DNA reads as TGTGCCAGCATATTACAGGGAGATCAGCCCCAGCATTTT. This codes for CASILQGDQPQHF. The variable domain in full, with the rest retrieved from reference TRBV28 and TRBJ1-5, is DVKVTQSSRYLVKRTGEKVFLECVQDMDHENMFWYRQDPGLGLRLIYFSYDVKMKEKGDIPEGYSVSREKKERFSLILESASTNQTSMYLCASILQGDQPQHFGDGTRLSIL.

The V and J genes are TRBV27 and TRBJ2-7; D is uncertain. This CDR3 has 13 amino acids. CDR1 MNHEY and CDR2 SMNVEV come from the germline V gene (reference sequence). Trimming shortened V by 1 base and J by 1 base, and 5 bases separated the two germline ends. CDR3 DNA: TGTGCCAGCAGTTTATACGGTTCCTACGAGCAGTACTTC. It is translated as CASSLYGSYEQYF.

Here the CDR3 DNA reads TGTGCCAGCAGTGGGCAGGGGGTTAGTGAAAAACTGTTTTTT. This translates into CASSGQGVSEKLFF. The chain joins TRBV27 to TRBJ1-4, with 7 nucleotides matching TRBD1. There are 14 residues in the CDR3. V lost 5 bases and J lost 7; bases outside the gene matches: 7. From germline, CDR1 is MNHEY and CDR2 SMNVEV (reference sequence).

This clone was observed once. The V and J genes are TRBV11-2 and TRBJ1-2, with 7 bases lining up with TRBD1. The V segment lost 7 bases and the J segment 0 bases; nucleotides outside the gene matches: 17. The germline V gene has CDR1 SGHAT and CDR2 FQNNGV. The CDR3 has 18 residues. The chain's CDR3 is CASINSGGGGTANYGYTF. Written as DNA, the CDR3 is TGTGCCAGCATAAATTCTGGCGGCGGGGGGACAGCTAACTATGGCTACACCTTC.

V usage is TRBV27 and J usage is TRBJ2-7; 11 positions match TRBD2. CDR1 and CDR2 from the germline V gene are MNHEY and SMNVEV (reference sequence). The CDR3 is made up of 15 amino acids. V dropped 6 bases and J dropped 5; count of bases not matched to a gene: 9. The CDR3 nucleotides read TGTGCCAGCAGCCTTGATGGACTAGCGGGCAACGAGCAGTACTTC. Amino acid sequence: CASSLDGLAGNEQYF.

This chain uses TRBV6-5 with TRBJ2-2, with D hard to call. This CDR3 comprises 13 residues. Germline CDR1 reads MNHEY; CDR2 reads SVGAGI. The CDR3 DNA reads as TGTGTGTCGGCCCCGCTTGGAACCGGGGAGCTGTTTTTT. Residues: CVSAPLGTGELFF.